The present entry profiles one T cell receptor (beta chain) with its context. Negative isolation was used for CD8+ and CD4+ T cells and FACS enrichment for TEMRA cells. Reverse transcription of about 0.5 to 1 ug RNA used random hexamers. Across 54 Vbeta and 13 Jbeta, TCR beta CDR3 was amplified with immunoSEQ multiplex PCR. TCRdb reprocessed the immunoSEQ multiplex PCR reads with MiXCR, giving one entry per CDR3 protein. The profile shows nearly 200,000 distinct CDR3 sequences, over 90% of them singletons. Germline V gene sequence: CDR1 LNHDA, CDR2 SQIVND (reference sequence). V was cut by 9 bases and J by 0 bases, with 15 bases left in between. This CDR3 contains 16 residues. The sample belongs to a study of CD8 T cells in Susac syndrome.

The sequencing input was CD4+ T cells from PBMCs. The genes are TRBV19 and TRBJ2-6, with D possibly matching TRBD1 (5 bases). The clonotype originates from a human donor with multiple sclerosis. The CDR3 DNA reads as TGTGCCAGCTCACAGGATCTCAACTCTGGGGCCAACGTCCTGACTTTC. Encoded protein: CASSQDLNSGANVLTF.